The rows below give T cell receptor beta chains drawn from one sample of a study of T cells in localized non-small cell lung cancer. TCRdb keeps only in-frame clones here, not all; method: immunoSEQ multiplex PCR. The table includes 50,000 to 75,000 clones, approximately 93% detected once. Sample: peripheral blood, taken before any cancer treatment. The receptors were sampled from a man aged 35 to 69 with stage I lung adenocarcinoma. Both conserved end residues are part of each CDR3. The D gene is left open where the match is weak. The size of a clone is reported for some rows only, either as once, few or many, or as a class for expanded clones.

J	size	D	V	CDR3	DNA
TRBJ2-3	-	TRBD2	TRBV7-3	CASSLGLANTQYF	TGTGCCAGCAGCTTAGGACTAGCAAATACGCAGTATTTT
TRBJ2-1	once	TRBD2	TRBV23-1	CASSQIRASGSESYNEQFF	TGCGCCAGCAGTCAAATACGGGCTAGCGGGAGCGAATCCTACAATGAGCAGTTCTTC
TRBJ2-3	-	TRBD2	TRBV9	CASSVSGSEVTDTQYF	TGTGCCAGCAGCGTTAGCGGGAGTGAGGTCACAGATACGCAGTATTTT
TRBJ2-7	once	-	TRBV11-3	CASSLGGGEQYF	TGTGCCAGCAGCTTAGGGGGAGGCGAGCAGTACTTC
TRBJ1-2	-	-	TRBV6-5	CASSYGGQNYGYTF	TGTGCCAGCAGTTATGGGGGGCAAAACTATGGCTACACCTTC
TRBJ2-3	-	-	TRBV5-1	CASSLNDRSTDTQYF	TGCGCCAGCAGCTTGAACGACAGGTCCACAGATACGCAGTATTTT
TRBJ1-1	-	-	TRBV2	CASSSAERTEAFF	TGTGCCAGCAGCTCGGCAGAACGGACTGAAGCTTTCTTT
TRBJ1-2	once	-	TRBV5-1	CASSLSVANYGYTF	TGCGCCAGCAGCTTGTCGGTAGCTAACTATGGCTACACCTTC
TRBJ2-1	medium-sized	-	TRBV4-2	CASSQDMGAGYQFF	TGTGCCAGCAGCCAAGATATGGGCGCAGGGTACCAGTTCTTC
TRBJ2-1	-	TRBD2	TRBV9	CASSDSGGYSNEQFF	TGTGCCAGCAGCGATAGCGGGGGGTATAGCAATGAGCAGTTCTTC
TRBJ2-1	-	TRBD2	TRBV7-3	CASSLGLAGYNEQFF	TGTGCCAGCAGCCTTGGACTAGCGGGGTACAATGAGCAGTTCTTC
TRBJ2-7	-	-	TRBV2	CASSDAGPRYEQYF	TGTGCCAGCAGTGATGCAGGCCCACGGTACGAGCAGTACTTC
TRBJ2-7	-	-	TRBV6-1	CASSEVGDFEQYF	TGTGCCAGCAGTGAAGTGGGGGATTTCGAGCAGTACTTC
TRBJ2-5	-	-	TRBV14	CASSQDGAEQYF	TGTGCCAGCAGCCAAGATGGGGCGGAGCAGTACTTC
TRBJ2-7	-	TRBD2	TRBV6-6	CASSWAPGTSGYEQYF	TGTGCCAGCAGTTGGGCTCCCGGGACTAGCGGCTACGAGCAGTACTTC
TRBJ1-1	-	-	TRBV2	CASSGQLNTEAFF	TGTGCCAGCAGTGGACAGCTGAACACTGAAGCTTTCTTT
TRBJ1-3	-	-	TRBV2	CASSEGRVRSGNTIYF	TGTGCCAGCAGTGAGGGGAGGGTCCGCTCTGGAAACACCATATATTTT
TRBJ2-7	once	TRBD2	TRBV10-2	CASILAGAHGEQYF	TGCGCCAGCATATTGGCGGGAGCCCACGGGGAGCAGTACTTC
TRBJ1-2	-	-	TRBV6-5	CASSYEGDLIYGYTF	TGTGCCAGCAGTTACGAGGGGGACCTGATTTATGGCTACACCTTC
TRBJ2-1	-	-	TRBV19	CASSPSRSSYNEQFF	TGTGCCAGTAGCCCTAGCCGAAGCTCCTACAATGAGCAGTTCTTC
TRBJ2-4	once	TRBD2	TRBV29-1	CSGGSGNIQYF	TGCTCGGGGGGTTCGGGAAACATTCAGTACTTC
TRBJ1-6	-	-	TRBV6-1	CASSPPNSALHF	TGTGCCAGCAGTCCCCCCAATTCGGCCCTCCACTTT
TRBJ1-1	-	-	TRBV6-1	CASRETGNTEAFF	TGTGCCAGCAGGGAGACAGGGAACACTGAAGCTTTCTTT
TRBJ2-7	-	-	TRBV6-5	CASRTSYEQYF	TGTGCCAGCAGGACCTCCTACGAGCAGTACTTC
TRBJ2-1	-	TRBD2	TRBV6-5	CASRGTSGAQGQFF	TGTGCCAGCAGGGGAACTAGCGGGGCCCAGGGCCAGTTCTTC
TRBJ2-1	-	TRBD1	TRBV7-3	CASSSTGFNYNEQFF	TGTGCCAGCAGCTCGACAGGGTTCAACTACAATGAGCAGTTCTTC
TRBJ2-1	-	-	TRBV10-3	CAISALSGAYNEQFF	TGTGCCATCAGTGCGCTCAGCGGAGCCTACAATGAGCAGTTCTTC
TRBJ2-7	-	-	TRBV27	CASSLVGLPYEQYF	TGTGCCAGCAGTTTAGTAGGACTCCCCTACGAGCAGTACTTC
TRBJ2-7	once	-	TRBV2	CASRKISGYEQYF	TGTGCCAGTAGAAAAATTTCGGGCTACGAGCAGTACTTC
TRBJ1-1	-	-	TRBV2	CASSYISEAFF	TGTGCCAGCAGCTATATCTCTGAAGCTTTCTTT
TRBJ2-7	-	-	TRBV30	CAWSRSGYEQYF	TGTGCCTGGAGTCGATCAGGGTACGAGCAGTACTTC
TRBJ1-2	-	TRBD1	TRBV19	CASTADRDNYGYTF	TGTGCCAGTACCGCCGACAGGGACAACTATGGCTACACCTTC
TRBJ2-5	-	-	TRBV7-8	CASSYLVGSRETQYF	TGTGCCAGCAGCTACCTCGTGGGGTCCCGGGAGACCCAGTACTTC
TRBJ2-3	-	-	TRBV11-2	CASSPLVGGVTDTQYF	TGTGCCAGCAGCCCCTTAGTGGGCGGGGTAACAGATACGCAGTATTTT
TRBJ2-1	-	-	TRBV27	CASKSVAASSYNEQFF	TGTGCCAGCAAATCAGTAGCGGCAAGCTCCTACAATGAGCAGTTCTTC
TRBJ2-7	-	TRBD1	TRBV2	CASSGDRRFSYEQYF	TGTGCCAGCAGTGGGGACAGGCGATTCTCCTACGAGCAGTACTTC
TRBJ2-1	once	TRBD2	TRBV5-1	CASSLAETSGAYEQFF	TGCGCCAGCAGCTTGGCAGAGACTAGCGGGGCTTATGAGCAGTTCTTC
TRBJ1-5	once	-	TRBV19	CASMGLGVALNQPQHF	TGTGCCAGTATGGGGCTCGGGGTCGCCCTCAATCAGCCCCAGCATTTT
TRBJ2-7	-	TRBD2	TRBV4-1	CASSQVITSGSSYEQYF	TGCGCCAGCAGCCAAGTGATTACTAGCGGAAGCTCCTACGAGCAGTACTTC
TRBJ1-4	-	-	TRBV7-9	CASSLIYRPSTNEKLFF	TGTGCCAGCAGCTTAATCTACAGGCCCTCAACTAATGAAAAACTGTTTTTT
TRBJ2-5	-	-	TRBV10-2	CASSESSQETQYF	TGCGCCAGCAGTGAGTCAAGCCAAGAGACCCAGTACTTC
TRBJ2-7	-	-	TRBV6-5	CASRRSSYEQYF	TGTGCCAGCAGACGCTCCTCCTACGAGCAGTACTTC
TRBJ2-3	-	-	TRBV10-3	CAISERGPGDTQYF	TGTGCCATCAGTGAGCGAGGGCCGGGGGATACGCAGTATTTT
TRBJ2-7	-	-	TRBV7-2	CASSIDFPEQYF	TGTGCCAGCAGCATAGATTTTCCCGAGCAGTACTTC
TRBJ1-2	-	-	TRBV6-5	CASSYVQYYGYTF	TGTGCCAGCAGTTACGTGCAGTACTATGGCTACACCTTC
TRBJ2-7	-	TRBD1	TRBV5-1	CASSWGAGGYEQYF	TGCGCCAGCAGCTGGGGCGCAGGGGGCTACGAGCAGTACTTC
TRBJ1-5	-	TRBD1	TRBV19	CASSDDRGNQPQHF	TGTGCCAGTAGTGACGACAGGGGCAATCAGCCCCAGCATTTT
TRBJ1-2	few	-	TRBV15	CATSRDIGYGYTF	TGTGCCACCAGCAGAGATATCGGCTATGGCTACACCTTC
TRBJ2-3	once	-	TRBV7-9	CASSRSATDTQYF	TGTGCCAGCAGCCGATCTGCCACAGATACGCAGTATTTT
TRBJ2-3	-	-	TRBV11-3	CASRAVTSTDTQYF	TGTGCCAGCAGGGCGGTTACTAGCACAGATACGCAGTATTTT
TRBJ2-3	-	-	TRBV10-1	CASSRDSTTDTQYF	TGCGCCAGCAGTCGGGACTCAACCACAGATACGCAGTATTTT
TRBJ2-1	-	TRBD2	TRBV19	CASSSIAGVYNEQFF	TGTGCCAGTAGTAGTATAGCGGGAGTCTACAATGAGCAGTTCTTC
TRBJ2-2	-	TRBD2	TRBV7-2	CASSRTSGNTGELFF	TGTGCCAGCAGCCGGACTAGCGGGAACACCGGGGAGCTGTTTTTT